These T cell receptor beta chains were read from a single sample in a study of T-cell memory formation after mild COVID-19. TCRdb reanalysed the 5' RACE reads using MiXCR and keeps one entry per CDR3 protein. The sample holds 250,000 to 300,000 distinct CDR3 sequences; 15% to 20% are singletons and the top ten take about 23%. Sequencing input: PBMCs or a T cell subset sorted from them (not recorded which). The receptors derive from a man aged 18-30 years who had mild COVID-19 (a few samples of this study predate the infection). Cell type and time point are not known. The CDR3 runs from the conserved cysteine through the conserved F or W. A D gene is named only where the DNA matches it firmly. Only some rows state a clone size, as once, few, many or a class for expanded clones.

CDR3 DNA: TGCGCCAGCAGCCAAGGGGACAGCTGGAACACTGAAGCTTTCTTT
CDR3 protein: CASSQGDSWNTEAFF
D gene: TRBD1
V gene: TRBV4-3
clone size: few
J gene: TRBJ1-1

CDR3 DNA: TGCGCCAGCAGCCAAGTCCCCGGAAGCGGGGGGGCAGATACGCAGTATTTT
CDR3 protein: CASSQVPGSGGADTQYF
D gene: TRBD2
V gene: TRBV4-3
clone size: few
J gene: TRBJ2-3

CDR3 DNA: TGTGCCAGCACCTTAAATAGCCCGAATGAGCAGTTCTTC
CDR3 protein: CASTLNSPNEQFF
D gene: .
V gene: TRBV7-6
clone size: .
J gene: TRBJ2-1

CDR3 DNA: TGTGCCAGCACCGAAGGGGGGTATGGCTACACCTTC
CDR3 protein: CASTEGGYGYTF
D gene: .
V gene: TRBV28
clone size: .
J gene: TRBJ1-2

CDR3 DNA: TGTGCCATCAGTGTCGGGGGGTCTGGCACAGATACGCAGTATTTT
CDR3 protein: CAISVGGSGTDTQYF
D gene: TRBD2
V gene: TRBV10-3
clone size: .
J gene: TRBJ2-3

CDR3 DNA: TGTGCCAGCACCAAGACCTCCGGACAGGCCTACGAGCAGTACTTC
CDR3 protein: CASTKTSGQAYEQYF
D gene: TRBD1
V gene: TRBV7-2
clone size: few
J gene: TRBJ2-7

CDR3 DNA: TGTGCCAGCAGCCAGGCTCTCACTAACTATGGCTACACCTTC
CDR3 protein: CASSQALTNYGYTF
D gene: .
V gene: TRBV14
clone size: .
J gene: TRBJ1-2

CDR3 DNA: TGTGCCAGCAGTATGCGGGGAGGTGGCTATGGCTACACCTTC
CDR3 protein: CASSMRGGGYGYTF
D gene: .
V gene: TRBV6-1
clone size: few
J gene: TRBJ1-2

CDR3 DNA: TGCGCCAGCAGCTTGGCCCCGCGGGGTACCGGGGAGCTGTTTTTT
CDR3 protein: CASSLAPRGTGELFF
D gene: .
V gene: TRBV5-1
clone size: many
J gene: TRBJ2-2

CDR3 DNA: TGTGCCAGCAGCCAGCGGGGGGGGAGAGAGACCCAGTACTTC
CDR3 protein: CASSQRGGRETQYF
D gene: TRBD2
V gene: TRBV7-2
clone size: .
J gene: TRBJ2-5

CDR3 DNA: TGTGCCAGCAGCTCTACTGTTTATAGCAATCAGCCCCAGCATTTT
CDR3 protein: CASSSTVYSNQPQHF
D gene: .
V gene: TRBV7-2
clone size: .
J gene: TRBJ1-5

CDR3 DNA: TGCGCCAGCAGCTTGGTGGAATCTCCCAATAATTCACCCCTCCACTTT
CDR3 protein: CASSLVESPNNSPLHF
D gene: .
V gene: TRBV5-1
clone size: .
J gene: TRBJ1-6

CDR3 DNA: TGTGCCATCAGTGAGTCTTCTGGGGATTACGAGCAGTACTTC
CDR3 protein: CAISESSGDYEQYF
D gene: .
V gene: TRBV10-3
clone size: few
J gene: TRBJ2-7

CDR3 DNA: TGTGCCAGCAGTTTGTCCGGGAGAAATCAGCCCCAGCATTTT
CDR3 protein: CASSLSGRNQPQHF
D gene: .
V gene: TRBV6-5
clone size: few
J gene: TRBJ1-5

CDR3 DNA: TGTGCCAGCAGCTTAAATCCCGATAGCTCCTACAATGAGCAGTTCTTC
CDR3 protein: CASSLNPDSSYNEQFF
D gene: .
V gene: TRBV7-3
clone size: .
J gene: TRBJ2-1

CDR3 DNA: TGCAGTGCTAGAATTGGCTATGGCTACACCTTC
CDR3 protein: CSARIGYGYTF
D gene: .
V gene: TRBV20-1
clone size: .
J gene: TRBJ1-2

CDR3 DNA: TGTGCCAGCAGCCAAGCTCTTGGGGTAACAGATACGCAGTATTTT
CDR3 protein: CASSQALGVTDTQYF
D gene: .
V gene: TRBV4-2
clone size: many
J gene: TRBJ2-3

CDR3 DNA: TGCAGCGTTGTGGTTAGATTGGATACGCAGTATTTT
CDR3 protein: CSVVVRLDTQYF
D gene: .
V gene: TRBV29-1
clone size: .
J gene: TRBJ2-3

CDR3 DNA: TGTGCCAGCACCCCTGGATCAGATTATGGCTACACCTTC
CDR3 protein: CASTPGSDYGYTF
D gene: .
V gene: TRBV6-6
clone size: .
J gene: TRBJ1-2

CDR3 DNA: TGTGCCAGCAGCTTACGGGGGGAAGGGGAGACCCAGTACTTC
CDR3 protein: CASSLRGEGETQYF
D gene: TRBD2
V gene: TRBV12-3/TRBV12-4
clone size: .
J gene: TRBJ2-5

CDR3 DNA: TGCAGTGCTCTACGGGACAACACCGGGGAGCTGTTTTTT
CDR3 protein: CSALRDNTGELFF
D gene: .
V gene: TRBV20-1
clone size: .
J gene: TRBJ2-2

CDR3 DNA: TGTGCCAGCAGTTACGGGACACCTTATGGCTACACCTTC
CDR3 protein: CASSYGTPYGYTF
D gene: .
V gene: TRBV6-5
clone size: .
J gene: TRBJ1-2

CDR3 DNA: TGTGCCAGCGAAGAAAGCCCCGGGGAGCTGTTTTTT
CDR3 protein: CASEESPGELFF
D gene: .
V gene: TRBV6-6
clone size: .
J gene: TRBJ2-2

CDR3 DNA: TGTGCCAGCAGCACACAACGGATGGACCAAGAGACCCAGTACTTC
CDR3 protein: CASSTQRMDQETQYF
D gene: .
V gene: TRBV6-5
clone size: few
J gene: TRBJ2-5